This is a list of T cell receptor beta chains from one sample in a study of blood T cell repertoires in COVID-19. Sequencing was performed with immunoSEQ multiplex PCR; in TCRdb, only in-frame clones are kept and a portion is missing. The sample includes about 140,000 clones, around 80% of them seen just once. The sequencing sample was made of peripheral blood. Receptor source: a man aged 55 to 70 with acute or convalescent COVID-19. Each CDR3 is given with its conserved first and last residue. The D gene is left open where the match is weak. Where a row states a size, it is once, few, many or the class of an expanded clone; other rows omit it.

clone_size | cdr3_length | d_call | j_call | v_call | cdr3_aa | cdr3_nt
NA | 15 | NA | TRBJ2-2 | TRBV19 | CATEHLGGNTGELFF | TGTGCTACCGAGCACCTCGGGGGTAACACCGGGGAGCTGTTTTTT
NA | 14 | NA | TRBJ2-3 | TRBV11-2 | CASSTGPEADTQYF | TGTGCCAGCAGCACTGGCCCTGAGGCAGATACGCAGTATTTT
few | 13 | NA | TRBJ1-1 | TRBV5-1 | CASSSHSNTEAFF | TGCGCCAGCAGCTCTCACTCGAACACTGAAGCTTTCTTT
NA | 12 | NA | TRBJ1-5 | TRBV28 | CASRPDYQPQHF | TGTGCCAGCAGGCCGGACTATCAGCCCCAGCATTTT
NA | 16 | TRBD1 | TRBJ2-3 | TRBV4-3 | CASSLKDNRGSDTQYF | TGCGCCAGCAGCCTCAAGGATAACAGGGGTTCAGATACGCAGTATTTT
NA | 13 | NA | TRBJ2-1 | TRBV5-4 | CASSSLPDNEQFF | TGTGCCAGCAGCTCCCTCCCTGACAATGAGCAGTTCTTC
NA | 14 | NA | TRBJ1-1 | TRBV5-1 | CASSQPGQNTEAFF | TGCGCCAGCAGCCAGCCGGGACAAAACACTGAAGCTTTCTTT
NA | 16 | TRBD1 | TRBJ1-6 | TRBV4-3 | CASSQETGLYNSPLHF | TGCGCCAGCAGCCAAGAGACAGGGCTCTATAATTCACCCCTCCACTTT
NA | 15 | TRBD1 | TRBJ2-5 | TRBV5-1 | CASSLGTGPQETQYF | TGCGCCAGCAGCTTGGGGACAGGGCCCCAAGAGACCCAGTACTTC
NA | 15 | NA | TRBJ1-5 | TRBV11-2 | CASSLAGLGNQPQHF | TGTGCCAGCAGCTTAGCAGGGCTCGGCAATCAGCCCCAGCATTTT
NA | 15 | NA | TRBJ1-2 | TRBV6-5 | CASSSTGVLNYGYTF | TGTGCCAGCAGTTCCACCGGGGTCCTGAACTATGGCTACACCTTC
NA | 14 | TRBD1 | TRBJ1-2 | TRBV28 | CASNTGGADYGYTF | TGTGCCAGCAATACAGGGGGCGCGGACTATGGCTACACCTTC
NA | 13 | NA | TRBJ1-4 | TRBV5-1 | CASSLGTGEKLFF | TGCGCCAGCAGCTTGGGTACCGGTGAAAAACTGTTTTTT
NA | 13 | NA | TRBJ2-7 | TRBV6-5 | CASSTPGNVLRFF | TGTGCCAGCAGTACGCCCGGGAACGTACTACGTTTTTTC
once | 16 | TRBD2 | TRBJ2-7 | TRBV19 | CASSTYPGLAAYEQYF | TGTGCCAGTAGTACCTACCCGGGACTAGCGGCCTACGAGCAGTACTTC
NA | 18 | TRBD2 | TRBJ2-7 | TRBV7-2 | CASSSRAPSGSIFYEQYF | TGTGCCAGCAGCTCCCGGGCCCCTAGCGGGAGCATCTTTTACGAGCAGTACTTC
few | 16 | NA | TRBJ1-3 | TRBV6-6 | CASSSGQPRSGNTIYF | TGTGCCAGCAGTTCAGGACAGCCTCGCTCTGGAAACACCATATATTTT
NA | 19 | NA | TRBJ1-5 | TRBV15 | CATSRGLSHLNQDNQPQHF | TGTGCCACCAGCAGAGGCCTATCCCACCTCAATCAGGACAATCAGCCCCAGCATTTT
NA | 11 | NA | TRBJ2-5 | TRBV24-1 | CATSQAETQYF | TGTGCCACCAGTCAGGCAGAGACCCAGTACTTC
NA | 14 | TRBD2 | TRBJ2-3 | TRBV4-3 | CASSQEAGGDTQYF | TGCGCCAGCAGCCAAGAAGCGGGAGGGGATACGCAGTATTTT
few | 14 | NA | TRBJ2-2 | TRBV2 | CASRELTSTGELFF | TGTGCCAGCAGGGAGTTAACTAGCACCGGGGAGCTGTTTTTT
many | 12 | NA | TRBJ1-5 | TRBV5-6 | CASSSQNQPQHF | TGTGCCAGCAGCTCACAGAATCAGCCCCAGCATTTT
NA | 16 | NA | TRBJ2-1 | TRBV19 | CASSTTGTNLGVEQFF | TGTGCCAGTAGTACCACCGGGACAAACTTAGGAGTCGAGCAGTTCTTC
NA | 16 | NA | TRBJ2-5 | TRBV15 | CATSRPPQAARETQYF | TGTGCCACCAGCAGACCTCCACAGGCGGCGAGGGAGACCCAGTACTTC
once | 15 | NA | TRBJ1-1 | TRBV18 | CASSPVQATDTEAFF | TGTGCCAGCTCACCAGTTCAGGCGACGGACACTGAAGCTTTCTTT
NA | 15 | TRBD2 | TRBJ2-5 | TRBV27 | CASSARTSGIATQYF | TGTGCCAGCAGTGCAAGGACTAGCGGGATAGCGACCCAGTACTTC
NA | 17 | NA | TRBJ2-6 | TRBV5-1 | CASSLTGTNSGANVLTF | TGCGCCAGCAGCTTGACAGGGACAAACTCTGGGGCCAACGTCCTGACTTTC
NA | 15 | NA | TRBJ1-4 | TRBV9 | CASSPGGRVVEKLFF | TGTGCCAGCAGCCCGGGGGGTCGCGTTGTTGAAAAACTGTTTTTT
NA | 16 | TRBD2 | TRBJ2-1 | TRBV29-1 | CSVVYSSGRAVGEQFF | TGCAGCGTGGTCTACTCCAGCGGGAGGGCAGTGGGTGAGCAGTTCTTC
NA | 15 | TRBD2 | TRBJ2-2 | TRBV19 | CASRKGLANTGELFF | TGTGCCAGTAGGAAGGGACTAGCGAACACCGGGGAGCTGTTTTTT
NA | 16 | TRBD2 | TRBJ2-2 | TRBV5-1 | CASSPGHAGGGGELFF | TGCGCCAGCAGCCCCGGTCACGCGGGAGGCGGCGGGGAGCTGTTTTTT
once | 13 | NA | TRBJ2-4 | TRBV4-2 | CASSQEGGNIQYF | TGTGCCAGCAGCCAAGAGGGAGGAAACATTCAGTACTTC
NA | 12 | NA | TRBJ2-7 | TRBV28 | CASSRGYYEQYF | TGTGCCAGCAGTCGAGGGTACTACGAGCAGTACTTC
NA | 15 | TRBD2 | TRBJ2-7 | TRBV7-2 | CASSLSGGAHYEQYF | TGTGCCAGCAGCTTGAGCGGGGGCGCACATTACGAGCAGTACTTC
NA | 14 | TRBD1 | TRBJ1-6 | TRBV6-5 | CASRRTGGGSPLHF | TGTGCCAGCAGACGGACAGGGGGAGGATCACCCCTCCACTTT
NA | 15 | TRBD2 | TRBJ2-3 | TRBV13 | CASSFDGLAGDTQYF | TGTGCCAGCAGCTTTGATGGACTAGCAGGAGATACGCAGTATTTT
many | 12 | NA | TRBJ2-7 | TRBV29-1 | CSVDLSPNEQYF | TGCAGCGTTGACTTAAGCCCAAACGAGCAGTACTTC
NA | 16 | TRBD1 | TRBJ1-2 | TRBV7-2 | CASSLVGQSQEYGYTF | TGTGCCAGCAGCTTAGTGGGACAGAGCCAAGAATATGGCTACACCTTC
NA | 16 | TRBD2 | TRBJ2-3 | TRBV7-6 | CASSLLAGAITDTQYF | TGTGCCAGCAGCTTGTTAGCGGGAGCCATCACAGATACGCAGTATTTT
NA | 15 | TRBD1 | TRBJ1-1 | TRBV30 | CAWSVLDRENTEAFF | TGTGCCTGGAGTGTACTGGACAGGGAGAACACTGAAGCTTTCTTT
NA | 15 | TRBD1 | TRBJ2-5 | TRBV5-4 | CASSLASQGAETQYF | TGTGCCAGCAGCTTGGCGTCTCAGGGGGCGGAGACCCAGTACTTC
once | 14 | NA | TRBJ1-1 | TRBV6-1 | CASSEQGGITEAFF | TGTGCCAGCAGTGAACAGGGAGGGATAACTGAAGCTTTCTTT
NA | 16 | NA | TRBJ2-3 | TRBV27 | CASTDPGSANTDTQYF | TGTGCCAGCACCGATCCCGGGTCGGCGAACACAGATACGCAGTATTTT
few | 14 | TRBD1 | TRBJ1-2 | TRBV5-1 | CASSTAVTGDGYTF | TGCGCCAGCAGCACGGCCGTAACAGGGGATGGCTACACCTTC
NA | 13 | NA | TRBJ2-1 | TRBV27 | CASRFLTNNEQFF | TGTGCCAGCAGGTTTCTTACTAACAATGAGCAGTTCTTC
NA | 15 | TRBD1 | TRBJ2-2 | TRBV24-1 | CATSGTGGGTGELFF | TGTGCCACCAGTGGCACAGGGGGAGGCACCGGGGAGCTGTTTTTT
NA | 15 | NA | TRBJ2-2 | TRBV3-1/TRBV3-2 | CASSLRQGAGGELFF | TGTGCCAGCAGCTTGCGACAGGGAGCGGGCGGGGAGCTGTTTTTT
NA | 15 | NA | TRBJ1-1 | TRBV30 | CAWSRGLQVNTEAFF | TGTGCCTGGAGCCGCGGGCTCCAGGTAAACACTGAAGCTTTCTTT
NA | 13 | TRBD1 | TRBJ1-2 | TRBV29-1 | CSANAQGAVGYTF | TGCAGCGCCAACGCCCAGGGGGCGGTTGGCTACACCTTC